Below are 11 T cell receptor beta chains sequenced from a single sample in a study of identical twins. A single record per CDR3 protein comes from TCRdb applying MiXCR to the 5' RACE reads. The table lists about 190,000 distinct CDR3 sequences, about 16% of them singletons, with 40% to 45% in the top ten. The data also belong to a second study, concerning T cells expressing NK-cell markers.

The specimen sequenced was CD8+ T cells sorted from blood. The origin of the receptors is a young woman in good health.

The chain uses TRBV4-3 and TRBJ2-5; the D is unclear. CDR1 and CDR2 from the germline V gene are LGHNA and YSLEER. The CDR3 extends over 17 amino acids. The ends were cut back, 0 bases at V and 2 bases at J, with 16 bases in the middle. CDR3 loop: CASSQDRFSPTQETQYF. The CDR3 DNA is TGCGCCAGCAGCCAAGATCGATTTTCTCCAACTCAAGAGACCCAGTACTTC.

The chain combines TRBV5-5 with TRBJ2-3, with unresolved D. Germline lookup yields CDR1 SGHKS and CDR2 YYEKEE (reference sequence). V was pared by 3 bases and J by 2 bases, with 10 bases between. The CDR3 covers 14 residues. The CDR3 DNA reads as TGTGCCAGCAGCTCTTTACTAAACACAGATACGCAGTATTTT. It yields the protein CASSSLLNTDTQYF. The full variable domain, with the rest looked up from reference TRBV5-5 and TRBJ2-3, is DAGVTQSPTHLIKTRGQQVTLRCSPISGHKSVSWYQQVLGQGPQFIFQYYEKEERGRGNFPDRFSARQFPNYSSELNVNALLLGDSALYLCASSSLLNTDTQYFGPGTRLTVL.

This chain joins TRBV4-3 and TRBJ2-1, with 7 bases that match TRBD2. V was pared by 4 bases and J by 8 bases, with 14 bases of the junction left unmatched. The CDR3 contains 16 residues. Germline values: CDR1 LGHNA, CDR2 YSLEER. CDR3 DNA: TGCGCCAGCAGCCGGACTTGGGGGGGGAAGGGGCATGAGCAGTTCTTC. It codes for CASSRTWGGKGHEQFF.

V usage is TRBV11-1 and J usage is TRBJ2-5; 11 bases map to TRBD2. The CDR3 covers 21 residues. The V and J ends lost 5 bases and 1 base, in that order; junction bases with no gene match: 21. Germline CDR1 reads SGHAT; CDR2 reads FQDESV (reference sequence). The DNA of the CDR3 is TGTGCCAGCAGCCGCAGGAAGGCAGAACTAGCGGGAGTCGGGTCCCAAGAGACCCAGTACTTC. Protein sequence: CASSRRKAELAGVGSQETQYF.

This clonotype was counted between two and nine times. This rearrangement joins TRBV6-2 or TRBV6-3 to TRBJ2-5; possible D gene TRBD1, 6 bases. Germline V lookup: CDR1 MNHEY, CDR2 SVGEGT. V dropped 6 bases and J dropped 0 bases, with 14 bases sitting between them. The CDR3 consists of 15 residues. The CDR3 loop reads CASSSVGDNQETQYF. The CDR3 nucleotides are TGTGCCAGCAGCTCCGTTGGGGACAACCAAGAGACCCAGTACTTC.

The V and J genes are TRBV12-3 or TRBV12-4 and TRBJ2-3; 8 bases line up with TRBD1. V gave up 6 bases and J gave up 2 bases; unmatched junction bases: 10. The CDR3 runs to 16 residues. CDR3 amino acids: CASSPLGQGATDTQYF. The CDR3 bases are TGTGCCAGCAGCCCTTTGGGGCAGGGGGCCACAGATACGCAGTATTTT.

This clonotype was counted a few times. This chain connects TRBV20-1 to TRBJ1-1, with 10 bases fitting TRBD1. The CDR3 has 14 residues. CDR1 is DFQATT and CDR2 is SNEGSKA in the germline V gene (reference sequence). J lost 4 bases, V lost 6 bases, and 8 bases had no gene match. The CDR3 DNA is TGCAGTGCCCCGGGACAGGGGTCGGGCACTGAAGCTTTCTTT. Protein: CSAPGQGSGTEAFF.

The V call is TRBV24-1, the J call TRBJ1-5; the D is unclear. The CDR3 length is 9 residues. V was shortened by 10 bases and J by 4 bases, with 1 base between the two germline ends. The germline gives CDR1 KGHDR, CDR2 SFDVKD. Written as DNA, the CDR3 is TGTGCCACGAATCAGCCCCAGCATTTT. This translates into CATNQPQHF.

The chain is built from TRBV29-1 and TRBJ2-7, with 11 bases lining up with TRBD2. There are 13 residues in the CDR3. Trimming removed 2 bases from V and 3 bases from J; junction bases left unmatched: 0. CDR1 SQVTM and CDR2 ANQGSEA come from the germline V gene. The CDR3 DNA follows: TGCAGCGTTGAACTAGCGGGGGGCTACGAGCAGTACTTC. Amino acids: CSVELAGGYEQYF.

The V and J genes are TRBV12-3 or TRBV12-4 and TRBJ2-4; TRBD2 matches at 13 bases. J was trimmed by 4 bases and V by 6 bases; bases with no gene match: 6. This CDR3 region has 16 residues. Written as DNA, the CDR3 is TGTGCCAGCAGGCATACTAGCGGGGGGGCTAAAAACATTCAGTACTTC. It is translated as CASRHTSGGAKNIQYF.

This clonotype appeared a few times. This chain joins TRBV5-6 and TRBJ1-2, with D maybe TRBD1 (6 bases). Trimming stripped 2 bases from V and 4 bases from J, with 15 bases between. CDR1 is SGHDT and CDR2 is YYEEEE in the germline V gene. The CDR3 length is 15 residues. The CDR3 reads CASSFQHSGAYGYTF. CDR3 in DNA: TGTGCCAGCAGCTTCCAGCATTCAGGGGCCTATGGCTACACCTTC.